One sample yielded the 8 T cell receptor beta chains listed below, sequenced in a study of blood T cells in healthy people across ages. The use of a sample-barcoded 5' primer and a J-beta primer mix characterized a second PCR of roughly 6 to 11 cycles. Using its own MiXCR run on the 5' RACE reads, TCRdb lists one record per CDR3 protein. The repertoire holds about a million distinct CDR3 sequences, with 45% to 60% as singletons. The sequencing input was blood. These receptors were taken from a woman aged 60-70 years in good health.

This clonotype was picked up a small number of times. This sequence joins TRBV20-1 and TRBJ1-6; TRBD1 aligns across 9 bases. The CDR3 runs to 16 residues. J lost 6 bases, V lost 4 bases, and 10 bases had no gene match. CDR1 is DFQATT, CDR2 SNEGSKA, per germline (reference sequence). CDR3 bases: TGCAGTGCTACCTATACAGGGGGCGCGATTAATTCACCCCTCCACTTT. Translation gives CSATYTGGAINSPLHF.

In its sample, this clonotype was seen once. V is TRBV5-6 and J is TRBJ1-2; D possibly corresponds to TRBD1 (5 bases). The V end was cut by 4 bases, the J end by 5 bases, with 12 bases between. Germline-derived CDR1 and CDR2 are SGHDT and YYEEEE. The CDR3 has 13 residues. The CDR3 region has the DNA TGTGCCAGCAGCGGGGCCGGGAAATATGGCTACACCTTC. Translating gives CASSGAGKYGYTF.

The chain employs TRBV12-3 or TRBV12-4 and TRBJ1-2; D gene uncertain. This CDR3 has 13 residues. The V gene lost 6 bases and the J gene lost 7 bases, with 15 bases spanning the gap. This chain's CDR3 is CASSPPGIGGYTF. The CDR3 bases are TGTGCCAGCAGCCCCCCGGGGATCGGTGGCTACACCTTC.

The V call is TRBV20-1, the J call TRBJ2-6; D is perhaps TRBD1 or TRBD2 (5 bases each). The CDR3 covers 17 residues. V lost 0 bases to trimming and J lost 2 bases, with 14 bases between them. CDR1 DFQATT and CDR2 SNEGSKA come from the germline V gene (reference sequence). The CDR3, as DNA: TGCAGTGCTAGAGAGAAATCAGGGAGACCTGGGGCCAACGTCCTGACTTTC. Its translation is CSAREKSGRPGANVLTF.

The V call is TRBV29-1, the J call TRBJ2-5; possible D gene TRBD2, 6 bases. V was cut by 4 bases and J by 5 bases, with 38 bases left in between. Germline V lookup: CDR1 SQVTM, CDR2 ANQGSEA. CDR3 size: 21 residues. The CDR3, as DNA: TGCAGCGTTGTCTCACAACGGTCACCACATGAAAGGAGAGGGAGGATGGAGACCCAGTACTTC. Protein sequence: CSVVSQRSPHERRGRMETQYF.

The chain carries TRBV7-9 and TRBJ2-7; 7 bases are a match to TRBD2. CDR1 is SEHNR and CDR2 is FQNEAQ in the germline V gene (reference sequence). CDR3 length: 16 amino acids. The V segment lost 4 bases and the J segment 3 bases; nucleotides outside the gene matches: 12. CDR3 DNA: TGTGCCAGCAGCTCAACCATCGCGGGAGTTGACTACGAGCAGTACTTC. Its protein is CASSSTIAGVDYEQYF.

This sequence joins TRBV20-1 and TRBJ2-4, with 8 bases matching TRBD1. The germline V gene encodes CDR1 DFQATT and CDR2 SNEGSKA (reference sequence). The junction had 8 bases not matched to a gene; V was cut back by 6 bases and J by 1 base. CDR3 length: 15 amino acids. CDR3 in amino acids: CSANQGAGAKNIQYF. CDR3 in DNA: TGCAGTGCGAATCAGGGGGCGGGGGCCAAAAACATTCAGTACTTC.

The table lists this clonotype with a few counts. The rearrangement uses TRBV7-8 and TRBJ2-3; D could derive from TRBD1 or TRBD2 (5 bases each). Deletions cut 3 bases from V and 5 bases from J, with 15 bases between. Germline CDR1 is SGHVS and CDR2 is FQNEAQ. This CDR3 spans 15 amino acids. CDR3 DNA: TGTGCCAGCAGCTTGACACGGGGCAGGCGAGATACGCAGTATTTT. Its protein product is CASSLTRGRRDTQYF.